This TCR beta chain is from a study of cytomegalovirus exposure and HLA in healthy donors. This CDR3 comprises 15 residues. Trimming cost V 1 base and J 1 base, with 10 bases left between them. Per germline, CDR1 LGHNA and CDR2 YNFKEQ. The PCR employed 60 Vbeta primers together with 13 Jbeta primers. Libraries were prepared by immunoSEQ multiplex PCR; TCRdb keeps only in-frame clonotypes and omits some of them. Across about 190,000 clones, the top ten clones capture less than 6.5% of the sample. Remarks on this clone: Other nucleotide sequences from this sample produce the same CDR3.

What was sequenced was PBMCs. The TCR was taken from a young man in good health and CMV-seronegative. The V and J genes are TRBV4-2 and TRBJ1-1, with no clear D. The CDR3 DNA sequence: TGTGCCAGCAGCCAAGGGCGGGGTGGGAACACTGAAGCTTTCTTT. The encoded protein is CASSQGRGGNTEAFF.